These 9 T cell receptor beta chains share one sample of origin, sequenced in a study of beta chain features in type 1 diabetes. As every portion of the isolated RNA was reverse transcribed, the sequencing read expressed TCRB transcripts. Sequenced by immunoSEQ multiplex PCR; TCRdb stores in-frame clones only, minus some. The sample holds hundreds of thousands of clones, roughly a sixth seen once. The sample comprised naive CD4+ T cells from blood. The receptors were sampled from a man aged 18 to 29 in good health.

The chain has TRBV30 and TRBJ1-1; D may be TRBD1 (5 bases). The germline V gene has CDR1 GTSNPN and CDR2 SVGIG (reference sequence). The V gene lost 5 bases and the J gene lost 5 bases, with 15 bases spanning the gap. The CDR3 is made up of 13 amino acids. The CDR3 protein is CAWDRGRTTEAFF. The CDR3 DNA is TGTGCCTGGGACCGGGGGAGAACAACTGAAGCTTTCTTT.

This chain uses TRBV27 with TRBJ2-7; D is undetermined. CDR3 length: 15 residues. Trimming took off 3 bases at V and 2 bases at J, with 14 bases between the two ends. Looked up from germline, CDR1 is MNHEY and CDR2 is SMNVEV (reference sequence). The CDR3 is CASSFKGYGAYEQYF. CDR3 bases: TGTGCCAGCAGTTTTAAGGGATATGGGGCCTACGAGCAGTACTTC.

The chain links TRBV10-3 to TRBJ1-1, with no clear D. The CDR3 runs to 13 residues. The V gene lost 5 bases and the J gene lost 0 bases, with 7 bases spanning the gap. CDR1 and CDR2 (germline): ENHRY, SYGVKD. CDR3 residues: CAISLTLNTEAFF. As DNA, the CDR3 is TGTGCCATCAGTTTGACACTGAACACTGAAGCTTTCTTT.

This clone has only a few counts. The V call is TRBV6-1, the J call TRBJ2-7, with D possibly matching TRBD1 (6 bases). CDR3 length: 18 amino acids. CDR1 and CDR2 from the germline V gene are MNHNS and SASEGT. Deletions cut 6 bases from V and 0 bases from J, with 24 bases between. The chain's CDR3 is CASSEQSRTATSSYEQYF. The CDR3 coding sequence is TGTGCCAGCAGCGAACAAAGTAGGACAGCGACTTCCTCCTACGAGCAGTACTTC.

The V and J genes are TRBV18 and TRBJ2-1, with D perhaps matching TRBD1 (5 bases). The CDR3 sequence is 15 residues long. Germline lookup yields CDR1 KGHSH and CDR2 LQKENI. V lost 2 bases and J lost 4, with 12 bases in between. The CDR3 reads CASSPAGPRYNEQFF. The DNA for the CDR3 is TGTGCCAGCTCACCAGCAGGGCCCCGGTACAATGAGCAGTTCTTC.

The CDR3 nucleotides read TGTGCCAGCAGCGTAGCGAGGGTTTCCTACAATGAGCAGTTCTTC. Its protein product is CASSVARVSYNEQFF. The V call is TRBV9, the J call TRBJ2-1, with D possibly being TRBD2 (5 bases). Trimming cost V 0 bases and J 1 base, with 8 bases left between them. Per the germline V gene, CDR1 is SGDLS and CDR2 is YYNGEE. The CDR3 sequence is 15 residues long.

This chain uses TRBV5-6 with TRBJ1-2; no firm D call. The V end lost 1 base, the J end lost 3 bases, and 13 bases lay between the germline ends. The CDR3 runs to 15 residues. CDR1 and CDR2 (germline): SGHDT, YYEEEE. In DNA form, the CDR3 reads TGTGCCAGCAGCTTGACGCGGGAGAGGTACTATGGCTACACCTTC. The encoded protein is CASSLTRERYYGYTF.

This clone has at least ten counts. The J gene is TRBJ2-6, the V gene TRBV10-3; D is unresolved. Germline V gives CDR1 ENHRY, CDR2 SYGVKD. The CDR3 covers 14 residues. Trimming stripped 4 bases from V and 4 bases from J, with 8 bases between. The CDR3 loop is CAISAQSGANVLTF. The CDR3 DNA reads as TGTGCCATCAGTGCCCAGTCCGGGGCCAACGTCCTGACTTTC.

V and J are TRBV19 and TRBJ2-7; D tentatively reads TRBD1 or TRBD2 (5 bases each). Germline V CDR1 and CDR2: LNHDA, SQIVND (reference sequence). The CDR3 runs 13 residues. The V and J ends lost 7 bases and 3 bases respectively, with 13 bases between them. For the CDR3, the DNA is TGTGCCAGTAAGGGACCGACGGGCTACGAGCAGTACTTC. Encoded protein: CASKGPTGYEQYF. The complete variable domain, with remaining parts taken from reference TRBV19 and TRBJ2-7, reads DGGITQSPKYLFRKEGQNVTLSCEQNLNHDAMYWYRQDPGQGLRLIYYSQIVNDFQKGDIAEGYSVSREKKESFPLTVTSAQKNPTAFYLCASKGPTGYEQYFGPGTRLTVT.